The 10 T cell receptor beta chains presented below share a single source sample, sequenced in a study of spatial heterogeneity in lung cancer. Time point described: sample taken at primary tumor resection. TCRdb re-called the 5' RACE reads with MiXCR, one entry per CDR3 protein. This table has roughly 21,000 distinct CDR3 sequences, 3% to 3.5% appearing once. Source: PBMCs, taken at surgery. The receptors shown here come from a female donor with early-stage non-small cell lung cancer.

This clonotype was recorded a few times. The chain employs TRBV3-1 and TRBJ1-2, with a weak D call TRBD1 (5 bases). V was shortened by 3 bases and J by 6 bases, with 11 bases between the two germline ends. Germline-derived CDR1 and CDR2 are LGHDT and YNNKEL (reference sequence). This CDR3 contains 13 residues. CDR3 sequence: CASSQSRGNGYTF. The DNA for the CDR3 is TGTGCCAGCAGCCAGAGTCGGGGCAATGGCTACACCTTC.

There are many counts of this clonotype. The chain uses TRBV5-4 and TRBJ2-1; D is uncertain. In germline, CDR1 is SGHNT, CDR2 YYREEE (reference sequence). V was trimmed by 4 bases and J by 0 bases, leaving 14 bases between them. This CDR3 has 16 residues. As DNA, the CDR3 is TGTGCCAGCAGCCCTAGGCCTTTGCTCTCCTACAATGAGCAGTTCTTC. Its translation is CASSPRPLLSYNEQFF. The variable domain in full, completed from reference TRBV5-4 and TRBJ2-1, reads ETGVTQSPTHLIKTRGQQVTLRCSSQSGHNTVSWYQQALGQGPQFIFQYYREEENGRGNFPPRFSGLQFPNYSSELNVNALELDDSALYLCASSPRPLLSYNEQFFGPGTRLTVL.

This clonotype was recorded many times. CDR3 sequence: CASSRRTGGEISTDTQYF. In DNA form, the CDR3 reads TGTGCCAGCAGCCGAAGGACAGGGGGCGAAATCTCAACAGATACGCAGTATTTT. This rearrangement joins TRBV7-8 to TRBJ2-3; 11 bases align to TRBD1. The CDR3 spans 18 residues. Germline trimming cut 5 bases from V and 3 bases from J; bases unmatched to any gene: 13. The germline CDR1 and CDR2 sequences are SGHVS and FQNEAQ.

This clonotype was recorded at least ten times. The V call is TRBV25-1, the J call TRBJ1-2; D is unclear. The CDR3 contains 14 residues. Trimming left V 1 base short and J 3 bases short, with 9 bases between. The germline CDR1 and CDR2 sequences are MGHDK and SYGVNS. CDR3 amino acids: CASSESSRDYGYTF. DNA of the CDR3: TGTGCCAGCAGTGAATCCTCCCGTGACTATGGCTACACCTTC.

This clonotype was observed many times. This chain uses TRBV5-4 with TRBJ1-2, with D possibly TRBD1 on 6 matching bases. Germline CDR1 and CDR2: SGHNT and YYREEE (reference sequence). V lost 3 bases and J lost 2, with 8 bases in between. This CDR3 has 13 amino acids. This CDR3 reads CASSSTGNYGYTF. In DNA, the CDR3 is TGTGCCAGCAGCTCGACAGGAAACTATGGCTACACCTTC.

This clonotype was counted at least ten times. The genes are TRBV11-2 and TRBJ1-1; D uncertain. Germline V gene lookup returns CDR1 SGHAT and CDR2 FQNNGV. This CDR3 is built from 13 residues. Trimming pared 4 bases from V and 9 bases from J, leaving 15 bases between. The CDR3: CASSSIRISKAFF. The CDR3 coding sequence is TGTGCCAGCAGCTCTATTAGGATATCAAAAGCTTTCTTT.

This clonotype was seen repeatedly, ten times or more. The J gene is TRBJ1-6, the V gene TRBV2, with D possibly being TRBD1 (5 bases). Trimming pared 3 bases from V and 8 bases from J, leaving 14 bases between. This CDR3 has 15 amino acids. Germline values: CDR1 SNHLY, CDR2 FYNNEI. The CDR3 nucleotides read TGTGCCAGCAGTGATTCAGCAGGGACGGATTCACCCCTCCACTTT. Translated, it gives CASSDSAGTDSPLHF.

This clonotype has ten or more counts. This chain connects TRBV12-3 or TRBV12-4 to TRBJ1-5; D remains ambiguous. The length of the CDR3 is 17 residues. Deletions cut 5 bases from V and 5 bases from J, with 22 bases between. The CDR3 sequence: CASSTTTGVEFDQPQHF. The CDR3 coding sequence is TGTGCCAGCAGTACCACAACGGGAGTGGAGTTTGATCAGCCCCAGCATTTT.

This clonotype was counted a few times. V is TRBV2 and J is TRBJ2-4; D uncertain. CDR3 length: 13 residues. Trimming removed 7 bases from V and 1 base from J, with 8 bases in between. Germline lookup yields CDR1 SNHLY and CDR2 FYNNEI. The CDR3 protein is CASIGDAKNIQYF. The CDR3 coding sequence is TGTGCCAGCATTGGAGATGCCAAAAACATTCAGTACTTC. Filled out from reference TRBV2 and TRBJ2-4, the complete variable domain reads EPEVTQTPSHQVTQMGQEVILRCVPISNHLYFYWYRQILGQKVEFLVSFYNNEISEKSEIFDDQFSVERPDGSNFTLKIRSTKLEDSAMYFCASIGDAKNIQYFGAGTRLSVL.

This clonotype was counted at least ten times. V and J are TRBV27 and TRBJ2-7; D not resolved. The CDR3 extends over 16 amino acids. In germline, CDR1 is MNHEY, CDR2 SMNVEV (reference sequence). V lost 4 bases and J 0 bases, leaving 16 bases between the germline ends. The CDR3 region has the DNA TGTGCCAGCAGTTCCCGGTGGTCCCAGAGCTCCTACGAGCAGTACTTC. This translates into CASSSRWSQSSYEQYF.